This TCR beta chain was observed in a study of CD8 T cells in Susac syndrome. Trimming took 5 bases from V and 6 from J; bases not matched to a gene: 13. CDR3 length equals 15 residues. Germline loops: CDR1 SGHTA, CDR2 FQGNSA. RNA totalling roughly 0.5 to 1 ug underwent reverse transcription with random hexamers. An immunoSEQ multiplex PCR generated amplified TCR beta CDR3 products spanning 54 Vbeta and 13 Jbeta. Using its own MiXCR run on the immunoSEQ multiplex PCR reads, TCRdb lists one record per CDR3 protein. The sample consists of about 160,000 distinct CDR3 sequences, around 92% of them appearing once. TCR beta was sequenced from blood CD8+ and CD4+ T cells. It was negative isolation that provided the CD8+ and CD4+ T cells, whereas TEMRA cells were enriched by FACS.

The clonotype was recovered from a human donor in good health. Sequenced sample: CD4+ T cells from PBMCs. The J gene is TRBJ2-7, the V gene TRBV7-2; 7 nucleotides align to TRBD1. The CDR3, as DNA: TGTGCCAGCAGCCCAGCGTCAGGGGGAGCCTCCGAGCAGTACTTC. It is translated as CASSPASGGASEQYF.